A selection of T cell receptor beta chains follows, all from one sample in a study of blood T cell repertoires in COVID-19. Generated by immunoSEQ multiplex PCR, the TCRdb table keeps only in-frame clones and is missing some. The data hold about 160,000 clones, with about three quarters observed a single time. Source material: peripheral blood. The source is a man between 60 and 75 years old with acute or convalescent COVID-19. Both conserved end residues are part of each CDR3. The D gene is left open where the match is weak. Clone size is not always given. Where it is, it says once, few, many or a class for expanded clones.

cdr3_nt cdr3_aa d_call v_call clone_size j_call
TGTGCCAGCAGCGCACCGGGACAGGGCTTATATGAAGCTTTCTTT CASSAPGQGLYEAFF TRBD1 TRBV7-9 NA TRBJ1-1
TGTGCCAGCACAGGGGGCTCTGGAAACACCATATATTTT CASTGGSGNTIYF TRBD1 TRBV12-3/TRBV12-4 once TRBJ1-3
TGCGCCAGCGGGACAGGGGAGCCCACTGAAGCTTTCTTT CASGTGEPTEAFF TRBD1 TRBV5-1 NA TRBJ1-1
TGCGCCAGCAGCTTGGAGGGGTCACGCAATCAGCCCCAGCATTTT CASSLEGSRNQPQHF NA TRBV5-1 NA TRBJ1-5
TGTGCCAGTACCAGGGGCTTTGGTGGCACTGAAGCTTTCTTT CASTRGFGGTEAFF NA TRBV19 few TRBJ1-1
TGTGCCACCAGCAGAGATGCGGGGGGGCCAGAGACCCAGTACTTC CATSRDAGGPETQYF TRBD2 TRBV15 NA TRBJ2-5
TGTGCCAGTAGTACCTCGGGACAGCCTAGCAATCAGCCCCAGCATTTT CASSTSGQPSNQPQHF TRBD1 TRBV19 NA TRBJ1-5
TGCGCCAGCAGCCAACTCGGGACATCCGGGACCCAGTACTTC CASSQLGTSGTQYF NA TRBV4-1 NA TRBJ2-5
TGTGCCAGCAGTTTGACAGGGGGCAGGGATCAGCCCCAGCATTTT CASSLTGGRDQPQHF TRBD1 TRBV6-5 NA TRBJ1-5
TGTGCCACCAGTGATTTTGCTTTTTCCCCAGCGGGGGGGGGCTTGAATGAGCAGTTCTTC CATSDFAFSPAGGGLNEQFF TRBD2 TRBV24-1 NA TRBJ2-1
TGTGCCAGCAGCCGACGTTGGGCGAACACTGAAGCTTTCTTT CASSRRWANTEAFF NA TRBV6-5 NA TRBJ1-1
TGCAGCGTTGTAGGAACCAGGAGGACCTACGAGCAGTACTTC CSVVGTRRTYEQYF NA TRBV29-1 few TRBJ2-7
TGTGCCAGCAGTACCCGGAGCAGGGATTCCGACATTCAGTACTTC CASSTRSRDSDIQYF NA TRBV6-2/TRBV6-3 NA TRBJ2-4
TGTGCCAGCAGCTTAACTAGCGGGGGGGTTGAGACCCAGTACTTC CASSLTSGGVETQYF TRBD2 TRBV7-2 NA TRBJ2-5
TGCGCCAGCCGCGGCGGGGGCACAGATACGCAGTATTTT CASRGGGTDTQYF NA TRBV5-1 NA TRBJ2-3
TGTGCCAGCAGCCCACCGCGGGGGGGCCGTCCCGGGGAGCTGTTTTTT CASSPPRGGRPGELFF TRBD2 TRBV3-1/TRBV3-2 NA TRBJ2-2
TGTGCTAGTGCTATCCGGACAGGGCCGTATTTGGGGGGCTACACCTTC CASAIRTGPYLGGYTF TRBD1 TRBV12-5 NA TRBJ1-2
TGTGCCAGCAGCCTAAACCCGAGAAGGGGATCTGAAGCTTTCTTT CASSLNPRRGSEAFF NA TRBV7-3 NA TRBJ1-1
TGTGCCAGCAGCCCCTTGACAGGGGGCTCAGAAGGTCATGGCTACACCTTC CASSPLTGGSEGHGYTF TRBD1 TRBV4-2 NA TRBJ1-2
TGTGCCAGCAGTTGGATGGGTGAGGTTTCACCCCTCCACTTT CASSWMGEVSPLHF NA TRBV6-2/TRBV6-3 NA TRBJ1-6
TGTGCCAGCAGCTTTGAACAGGGCAATGAGCAGTTCTTC CASSFEQGNEQFF NA TRBV11-3 NA TRBJ2-1